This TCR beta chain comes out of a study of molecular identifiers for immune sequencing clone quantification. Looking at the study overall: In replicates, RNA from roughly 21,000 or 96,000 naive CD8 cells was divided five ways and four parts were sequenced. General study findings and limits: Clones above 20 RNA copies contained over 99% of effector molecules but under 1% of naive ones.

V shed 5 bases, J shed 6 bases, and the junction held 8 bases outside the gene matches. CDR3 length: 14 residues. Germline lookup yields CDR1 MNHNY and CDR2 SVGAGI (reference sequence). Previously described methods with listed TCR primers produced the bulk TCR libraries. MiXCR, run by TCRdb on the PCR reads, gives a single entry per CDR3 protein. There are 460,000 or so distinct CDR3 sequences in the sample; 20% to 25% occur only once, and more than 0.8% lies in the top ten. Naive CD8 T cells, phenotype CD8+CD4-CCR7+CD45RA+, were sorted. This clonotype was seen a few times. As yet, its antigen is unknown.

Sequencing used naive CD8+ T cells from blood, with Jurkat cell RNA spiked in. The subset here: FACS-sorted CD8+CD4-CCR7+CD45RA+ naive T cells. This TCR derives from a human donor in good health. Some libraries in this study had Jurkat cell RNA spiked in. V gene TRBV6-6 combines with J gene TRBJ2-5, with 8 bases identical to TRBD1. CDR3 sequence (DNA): TGTGCCAGCAGTCCTCCAGGGGGCAAAAAGACCCAGTACTTC. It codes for CASSPPGGKKTQYF.